Shown below are 10 T cell receptor beta chains from a single sample sequenced in a study of T cell responses to AZD1222 COVID-19 vaccine (dated by TCRdb to the early 2020s). The time point label, read with the paper, signifies: about 28 days (+/-7) after the second vaccine dose. Libraries were prepared through the immunoSEQ multiplex PCR assay. TCRdb obtained this table from immuneACCESS and retained in-frame rearrangements with V and J assigned. These tables miss some clones; where compared with another copy, unresolved V genes account for less than half of the shortfall, and the remainder is unexplained. This sample holds 110,000 or so clones; around 87% were observed only once. The top ten hold about 3% of the sample. The source material was peripheral blood, sampled 28 days after the second AZD1222 dose. The receptor source for this set is an adult who received the AZD1222 COVID-19 vaccine.

The V and J genes are TRBV2 and TRBJ2-3; D unclear. V was cut by 2 bases and J by 7 bases, with 10 bases left in between. This CDR3 region has 13 residues. CDR1 is SNHLY, CDR2 FYNNEI, per germline. The CDR3 protein is CASSELGVHTQYF. The CDR3 DNA sequence: TGTGCCAGCAGTGAACTTGGCGTCCATACGCAGTATTTT.

V usage is TRBV9 and J usage is TRBJ1-6; D not certain. Germline CDR1 and CDR2: SGDLS and YYNGEE. The CDR3 is 15 residues long. V dropped 4 bases and J dropped 6 bases, with 14 bases sitting between them. The DNA of the CDR3 is TGTGCCAGCAGCTCCCAACAGAATAGTAATTCACCCCTCCACTTT. Encoded protein: CASSSQQNSNSPLHF.

The V call is TRBV24-1, the J call TRBJ1-2; TRBD1 agrees at 8 bases. With 1 base clipped from V and 7 bases from J, the junction kept 7 bases outside the gene matches. CDR1 is KGHDR and CDR2 is SFDVKD in the germline V gene. The CDR3 contains 15 residues. CDR3 coding DNA: TGTGCCACCAGTGATTTAGGCCAGGGGGCGCTTGGCTACACCTTC. Translating it yields CATSDLGQGALGYTF.

This rearrangement joins TRBV19 to TRBJ1-4; weak D call: TRBD1 (6 bases). Deletions cut 5 bases from V and 2 bases from J, with 18 bases between. CDR1 is LNHDA and CDR2 is SQIVND in the germline V gene (reference sequence). The CDR3 totals 17 residues. CDR3 DNA sequence: TGTGCCAGTAGTGTCTCAAGGGGGGGTGGCACTAATGAAAAACTGTTTTTT. Translated: CASSVSRGGGTNEKLFF.

This clone qualifies as medium-sized. This chain connects TRBV11-2 to TRBJ2-7; maybe TRBD2 (6 bases). The CDR3 covers 13 residues. V gave up 5 bases and J gave up 7 bases, with 15 bases separating them. Germline CDR1 and CDR2: SGHAT and FQNNGV. This CDR3 is CASSRSGSGEQYF. The CDR3 DNA reads as TGTGCCAGCAGCCGTAGCGGTTCGGGAGAGCAGTACTTC.

The genes are TRBV3-1 (or the pseudogene TRBV3-2) and TRBJ1-1, with D possibly TRBD1 on 6 matching bases. Trimming took off 4 bases at V and 1 base at J, with 16 bases between the two ends. Germline values: CDR1 LGHDT, CDR2 YNNKEL (reference sequence). This CDR3 has 16 residues. The CDR3 region has the DNA TGTGCCAGCAGCCCAAAGGGGTCAGGGGCGAACACTGAAGCTTTCTTT. Translated: CASSPKGSGANTEAFF.

This chain connects TRBV30 to TRBJ1-2, with D possibly TRBD1 on 5 matching bases. Trimming left V 2 bases short and J 2 bases short, with 9 bases between. The germline V gene has CDR1 GTSNPN and CDR2 SVGIG (reference sequence). CDR3 length equals 13 residues. The CDR3 DNA follows: TGTGCCTGGAGTACGGGGCAGAACTATGGCTACACCTTC. This translates into CAWSTGQNYGYTF.

Turning to this clone: The junction shows a germline mismatch at one end, possibly a read error. The chain joins TRBV7-7 to TRBJ2-2; D perhaps matches TRBD1 (6 bases). Germline loops: CDR1 SSHAT, CDR2 FNYEAQ (reference sequence). The CDR3 loop spans 13 amino acids. In DNA, the CDR3 is TGTGCTAGCAGCTTAGCAGGGGCCGGGGAGCTGTTTTTT. This translates into CASSLAGAGELFF.

This chain connects TRBV11-2 to TRBJ2-7, with 9 nucleotides matching TRBD1. Losses at the gene ends were 4 bases for V and 2 bases for J; bases not matched to a gene: 6. Germline V gene lookup returns CDR1 SGHAT and CDR2 FQNNGV. This CDR3 has 15 residues. This CDR3 reads CASSYDRGATYEQYF. CDR3 coding DNA: TGTGCCAGCAGCTACGACAGGGGGGCCACCTACGAGCAGTACTTC.

Only one count was recorded for this clone. The chain uses TRBV7-2 and TRBJ2-1; D uncertain. CDR3 length equals 11 residues. V gave up 4 bases and J gave up 9 bases, with 7 bases separating them. Germline V CDR1 and CDR2: SGHTA, FQGNSA. The CDR3 here is CASSSSSEQFF. In DNA form, the CDR3 reads TGTGCCAGCAGCTCTAGTTCTGAGCAGTTCTTC.